This T cell receptor beta chain was retrieved from a study of Graves' ophthalmopathy and Graves' hyperthyroidism. Study-wide results and caveats: Ophthalmopathy progression cases were predicted by the model with approximately 71% sensitivity and 72.22% specificity. For separating ophthalmopathy from stable hyperthyroidism, a 13-signature model gave less than 90% sensitivity and 75% to 83% specificity.

Beta-chain TCR CDR3 regions were amplified from RNA transcripts. An initial RT-PCR round employing HTBI primers preceded a second-round multiplex PCR. TCRdb passed the multiplex PCR reads through MiXCR, listing each CDR3 protein once. Of 350,000 to 450,000 distinct CDR3 sequences listed, about a sixth are singletons. V gave up 3 bases and J gave up 4 bases, with 13 bases separating them. The CDR3 runs 14 residues. The V gene's germline CDR1 is SNHLY and CDR2 FYNNEI. This clonotype has at least ten counts. Antigen unknown. Other autoimmune disease, uncontrolled infection, pregnancy and lactation led to exclusion.

The specimen was peripheral blood. The chain is built from TRBV2 and TRBJ2-7; a possible D gene is TRBD2 (6 bases). The sequence came from a woman aged 18-35 years with Graves' ophthalmopathy. CDR3 DNA sequence: TGTGCCAGCAGTGAGTCGGGACTCAAATACGAGCAGTACTTC. This translates into CASSESGLKYEQYF.